Included here is one T cell receptor (beta chain) sequence, with context. In the authors' workflow: Amplified reference gene primers provided the basis for estimating nucleated cell counts. The data were produced by immunoSEQ multiplex PCR, yet TCRdb's version contains in-frame clones alone and is incomplete. V, J and clone size are those of that table, while D and trimming were read from the DNA. The table lists about 160,000 clones, around 87% of them singletons. The sample originates from a study of blood T cell repertoires in COVID-19. In the study overall: Donors in the United States, Italy and Spain gave samples during acute or convalescent COVID-19. Sample material is recorded as cDNA or gDNA derived from T cells, B-cell-depleted T cells, or PBMCs.

Germline V gives CDR1 SNHLY, CDR2 FYNNEI. This CDR3 has 13 residues. Deletions cut 2 bases from V and 5 bases from J, with 9 bases between. The receptor's source is a woman aged 55 to 70 with active or convalescent COVID-19. J is TRBJ2-5 and V is TRBV2; D ambiguous. The sequencing sample was made of peripheral blood. CDR3: CASSEWRLETQYF. Here the CDR3 DNA reads TGTGCCAGCAGTGAATGGCGGCTGGAGACCCAGTACTTC.